These 24 T cell receptor beta chains were all obtained from the same sample, sequenced in a study of blood T cells in healthy people across ages. PCR was performed a second time for roughly 6 to 12 cycles using a sample-barcoded 5' primer and a J-beta primer mix. A single record per CDR3 protein comes from TCRdb applying MiXCR to the 5' RACE reads. The data contain approximately 810,000 distinct CDR3 sequences, under 40% of them seen just once; the ten biggest clones take up 10% to 15%. The sequencing sample was made of blood. These receptors originate from a young man in good health.

The J gene is TRBJ1-2, the V gene TRBV5-1, with 7 positions matching TRBD1. In germline, CDR1 is SGHRS, CDR2 YFSETQ. After removal of 5 bases from V and 3 bases from J, the junction contained 10 bases not matched to a gene. CDR3 length: 15 residues. This CDR3 is CASRGMTGQHYGYTF. CDR3 nucleotides: TGCGCCAGCAGAGGTATGACGGGACAGCACTATGGCTACACCTTC.

For this clonotype: A much larger clone differs by one base, so this may be a read error. The chain joins TRBV25-1 to TRBJ2-7; weak D call: TRBD2 (7 bases). The CDR3 length is 15 residues. V lost 2 bases and J lost 7, with 18 bases in between. Germline lookup yields CDR1 MGHDK and CDR2 SYGVNS. CDR3 sequence reads: CASSERGASYNEQYF. CDR3 sequence (DNA): TGTGCCAGCAGTGAACGGGGGGCCTCCTACAATGAGCAGTACTTC.

This clonotype was seen at least ten times. The gene calls are TRBV13 and TRBJ1-2, with D possibly TRBD1 on 5 matching bases. This CDR3 region has 14 residues. Germline CDR1 reads PRHDT; CDR2 reads FYEKMQ (reference sequence). V lost 5 bases and J lost 5, with 15 bases in between. The chain's CDR3 is CASSAPGTEYGYTF. As DNA, the CDR3 is TGTGCCAGCAGCGCTCCCGGGACGGAATATGGCTACACCTTC.

Only a few counts were recorded for this clonotype. The chain uses TRBV5-1 and TRBJ1-2; 9 positions match TRBD1. CDR3 length equals 17 residues. V lost 0 bases, J lost 1 base, and 7 bases stayed unmatched. CDR1 is SGHRS and CDR2 is YFSETQ in the germline V gene. The CDR3 DNA is TGCGCCAGCAGCTTGGCTGCAGGACAGGGGCTTAACTATGGCTACACCTTC. As protein: CASSLAAGQGLNYGYTF. The variable domain in full, completed from reference TRBV5-1 and TRBJ1-2, reads KAGVTQTPRYLIKTRGQQVTLSCSPISGHRSVSWYQQTPGQGLQFLFEYFSETQRNKGNFPGRFSGRQFSNSRSEMNVSTLELGDSALYLCASSLAAGQGLNYGYTFGSGTRLTVV.

The chain carries TRBV9 and TRBJ2-2, with 8 bases aligning to TRBD1. Germline V gene lookup returns CDR1 SGDLS and CDR2 YYNGEE. V was pared by 3 bases and J by 3 bases, with 4 bases of the junction left unmatched. The CDR3 is 15 amino acids. In DNA form, the CDR3 reads TGTGCCAGCAGCGGAGAGGGACAGGACACCGGGGAGCTGTTTTTT. Its protein is CASSGEGQDTGELFF.

As for this clonotype: This may be a read error, as it is one base from a much larger clone. The chain is built from TRBV4-3 and TRBJ2-1; D remains ambiguous. The CDR3 runs 15 residues. Germline CDR1 is LGHNA and CDR2 is YSLEER. In DNA, the CDR3 is TGCACCAGCAGCCAACGAATAACGGTTTACAATGAGCAGTTCTTC. Protein product: CTSSQRITVYNEQFF.

The chain is built from TRBV12-3 or TRBV12-4 and TRBJ2-6; no clear D. The CDR3 has 14 residues. V was pared by 5 bases and J by 2 bases, with 7 bases between. DNA of the CDR3: TGTGCCAGCAGTCTACGGGCTGGGGCCAACGTCCTGACTTTC. This encodes CASSLRAGANVLTF.

V is TRBV7-3 and J is TRBJ1-1; D call uncertain. The CDR3 is 13 amino acids. V shed 5 bases and J shed 0 bases, with 7 bases lying between them. CDR1 SGHTA and CDR2 FQGTGA come from the germline V gene. Here the CDR3 DNA reads TGTGCCAGCAGCCCCCATATGAACACTGAAGCTTTCTTT. Residues: CASSPHMNTEAFF.

For the CDR3, the DNA is TGTGCCAGCAGATTCCGTAACAGGGGACAAACTGAAGCTTTCTTT. As protein: CASRFRNRGQTEAFF. The chain uses TRBV27 and TRBJ1-1; TRBD1 matches 7 bases. Germline V lookup: CDR1 MNHEY, CDR2 SMNVEV (reference sequence). The CDR3 is 15 residues long. Trimming took 6 bases from V and 5 from J; bases not matched to a gene: 12.

Concerning this clonotype itself: This sequence may be a read error, since a much larger clone differs from it by one base. The V and J genes are TRBV29-1 and TRBJ2-5, with unresolved D. The CDR3 totals 12 residues. Per the germline V gene, CDR1 is SQVTM and CDR2 is ANQGSEA. This CDR3 reads CSIEEMGETQYF. The CDR3 region has the DNA TGCAGCATTGAAGAGATGGGAGAGACCCAGTACTTC.

V gene TRBV10-3 combines with J gene TRBJ2-2, with 7 bases that match TRBD1. The germline V gene has CDR1 ENHRY and CDR2 SYGVKD. The J segment lost 2 bases and the V segment lost 2 bases, leaving 2 bases of the junction unmatched. There are 15 residues in the CDR3. The DNA for the CDR3 is TGTGCCATCAGTGAGCGGGACAGCAACACCGGGGAGCTGTTTTTT. Amino acid sequence: CAISERDSNTGELFF.

The chain employs TRBV4-2 and TRBJ1-1, with 7 bases that match TRBD1. The trim removed 2 bases at V and 5 bases at J, leaving 8 bases unmatched. The germline V gene has CDR1 LGHNA and CDR2 YNFKEQ. This CDR3 is 15 amino acids long. The CDR3 DNA is TGTGCCAGCAGCCAACCACAGGGGAGGAAAACTGAAGCTTTCTTT. Translation gives CASSQPQGRKTEAFF.

The chain uses TRBV4-3 and TRBJ1-5; no definite D call. The germline CDR1 and CDR2 sequences are LGHNA and YSLEER. This CDR3 is 16 amino acids long. With 0 bases removed from V and 2 bases from J, the gap between germline ends came to 11 bases. CDR3: CASSQEITVGNQPQHF. For the CDR3, the DNA is TGCGCCAGCAGCCAAGAAATTACAGTGGGCAATCAGCCCCAGCATTTT.

This clonotype was observed once. The chain carries TRBV7-7 and TRBJ2-5; D remains ambiguous. CDR1 and CDR2 (germline): SSHAT, FNYEAQ (reference sequence). This CDR3 is built from 15 residues. V gave up 2 bases and J gave up 11 bases, with 21 bases separating them. CDR3 nucleotides: TGTGCCAGCAGCTTATACGTGAGCTCCTACAATAAGCAGTACTTC. Protein sequence: CASSLYVSSYNKQYF.

This rearrangement joins TRBV11-1 to TRBJ2-7, with D uncertain. The V end lost 3 bases, the J end lost 0 bases, and 9 bases lay between the germline ends. The germline CDR1 and CDR2 sequences are SGHAT and FQDESV (reference sequence). The CDR3 covers 14 residues. The CDR3 DNA reads as TGTGCCAGCAGCTTTTACGGAAGCTCCTACGAGCAGTACTTC. It is translated as CASSFYGSSYEQYF.

Many counts were recorded for this clonotype. The genes are TRBV5-1 and TRBJ2-1; D is ambiguous. The CDR3 totals 15 residues. Trimming stripped 4 bases from V and 5 bases from J, with 16 bases between. The V gene's germline CDR1 is SGHRS and CDR2 YFSETQ. For the CDR3, the DNA is TGCGCCAGCAGCCTGGGCCCAATTGAGAACAATGAGCAGTTCTTC. It specifies CASSLGPIENNEQFF.

Comments on this clonotype: A much larger clone sits a single nucleotide away, making a read error possible. The gene calls are TRBV2 and TRBJ2-1; TRBD1 might be the D (7 bases). The DNA matches TRBJ2-7 better at its end, which makes the J call doubtful. CDR1 is SNHLY, CDR2 FYNNEI, per germline. The CDR3 is 14 amino acids. CDR3 in DNA: TGTGCCAGCAGTGAGGCAGGGGGGTACAATGAGCAGTACTTC. Its translation is CASSEAGGYNEQYF.

The rearrangement links TRBV6-2 or TRBV6-3 to TRBJ2-1; D remains unclear. CDR1 and CDR2 from the germline V gene are MNHEY and SVGEGT. V shed 0 bases and J shed 10 bases, with 7 bases lying between them. CDR3 length equals 12 residues. The CDR3 loop is CASSYSTLEQFF. For the CDR3, the DNA is TGTGCCAGCAGTTACTCTACCTTGGAGCAGTTCTTC.

As to this clonotype: One junction end does not reproduce the germline sequence, and a read error may be involved. V usage is TRBV7-2 and J usage is TRBJ1-6; a possible D gene is TRBD1 (5 bases). Germline CDR1 SGHTA, CDR2 FQGNSA. This CDR3 is 15 amino acids long. Here the CDR3 DNA reads TGTGCCGGCAGTCCCTCCGGGACTTATAATTCACCCCTCCACTTT. Its protein is CAGSPSGTYNSPLHF.

The chain combines TRBV5-1 with TRBJ1-1, with D perhaps TRBD1 (5 bases). V was clipped by 1 base and J by 2 bases, with 12 bases between them. Germline CDR1 is SGHRS and CDR2 is YFSETQ. The CDR3 covers 15 residues. CDR3 DNA sequence: TGCGCCAGCAGCTTGACAGGTGGGAAAAACACTGAAGCTTTCTTT. It yields the protein CASSLTGGKNTEAFF.

J is TRBJ2-1 and V is TRBV6-2 or TRBV6-3; TRBD2 aligns across 10 bases. Germline V gene lookup returns CDR1 MNHEY and CDR2 SVGEGT. The CDR3 covers 13 residues. V lost 10 bases to trimming and J lost 1 base; unmatched junction nucleotides: 1. The CDR3 region is CATSGGSYNEQFF. For the CDR3, the DNA is TGTGCCACTAGCGGGGGTTCCTACAATGAGCAGTTCTTC.

The chain couples TRBV27 to TRBJ1-1; 10 bases align to TRBD1. Trimming cost V 4 bases and J 5 bases; bases outside gene matches: 4. The CDR3 sequence is 14 residues long. Germline assignment: CDR1 MNHEY and CDR2 SMNVEV (reference sequence). The CDR3, as DNA: TGTGCCAGCAGTTCCGGGACAGGGGTAACTGAAGCTTTCTTT. It translates to CASSSGTGVTEAFF.

To note about this clonotype: This may be a read error, as it is one base from a much larger clone. V and J are TRBV6-5 and TRBJ2-4; possible D gene TRBD1, 5 bases. Matching the DNA end better, TRBJ2-7 makes the J call doubtful. This CDR3 region has 14 residues. Germline-derived CDR1 and CDR2 are MNHEY and SVGAGI. Here the CDR3 DNA reads TGTGCCAGCAGTTACGGGGCAAGGCCTTACGAGCAGTACTTC. Translating it yields CASSYGARPYEQYF.

This clonotype was detected only a few times. The rearrangement links TRBV4-3 to TRBJ2-3; D unresolved. V lost 1 base and J 6 bases, leaving 14 bases between the germline ends. CDR1 LGHNA and CDR2 YSLEER come from the germline V gene. The CDR3 length is 15 residues. The CDR3 sequence: CASSQGGYGRDTQYF. The CDR3 region has the DNA TGCGCCAGCAGCCAAGGTGGCTACGGTCGGGATACGCAGTATTTT.